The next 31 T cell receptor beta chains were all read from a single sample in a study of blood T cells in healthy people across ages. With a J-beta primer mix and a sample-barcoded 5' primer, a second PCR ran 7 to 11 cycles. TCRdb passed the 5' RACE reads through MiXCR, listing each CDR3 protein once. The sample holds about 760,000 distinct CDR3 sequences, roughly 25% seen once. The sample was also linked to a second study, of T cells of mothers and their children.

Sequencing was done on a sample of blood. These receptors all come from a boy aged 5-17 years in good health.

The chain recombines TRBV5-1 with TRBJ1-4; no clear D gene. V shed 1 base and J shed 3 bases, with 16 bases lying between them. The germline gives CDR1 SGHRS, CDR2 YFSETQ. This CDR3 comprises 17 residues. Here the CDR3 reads CASSLSFGIMANEKLFF. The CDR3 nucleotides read TGCGCCAGCAGCTTGTCCTTCGGGATAATGGCTAATGAAAAACTGTTTTTT.

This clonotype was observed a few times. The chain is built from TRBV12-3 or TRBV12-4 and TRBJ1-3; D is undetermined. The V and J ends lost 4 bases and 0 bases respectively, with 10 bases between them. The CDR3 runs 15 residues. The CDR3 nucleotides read TGTGCCAGCAGTTCGGGCCTGTACTCTGGAAACACCATATATTTT. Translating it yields CASSSGLYSGNTIYF.

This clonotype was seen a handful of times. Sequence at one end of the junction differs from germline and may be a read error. Here the CDR3 DNA reads TGTGCCACCTCCGGGGTTACCACGAACCCTGAAGCTTTCTTT. Amino acid sequence: CATSGVTTNPEAFF. The chain has TRBV6-6 and TRBJ1-1, with D unresolved. The CDR3 runs 14 residues. CDR1 and CDR2 from the germline V gene are MNHNY and SVGAGI (reference sequence).

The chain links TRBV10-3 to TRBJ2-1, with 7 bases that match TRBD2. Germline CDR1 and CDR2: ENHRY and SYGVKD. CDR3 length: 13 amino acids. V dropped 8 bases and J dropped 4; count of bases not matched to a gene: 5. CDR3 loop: CAIGLADYNEQFF. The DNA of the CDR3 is TGTGCCATCGGTCTAGCGGATTACAATGAGCAGTTCTTC.

For the CDR3, the DNA is TGTGCCAGCAGTGATGACGTTAACGAGCAGTACTTC. It is translated as CASSDDVNEQYF. The V call is TRBV2, the J call TRBJ2-1; D ambiguous. Near its end, the DNA agrees better with TRBJ2-7, so the J call may be wrong. Germline-derived CDR1 and CDR2 are SNHLY and FYNNEI. The CDR3 extends over 12 amino acids.

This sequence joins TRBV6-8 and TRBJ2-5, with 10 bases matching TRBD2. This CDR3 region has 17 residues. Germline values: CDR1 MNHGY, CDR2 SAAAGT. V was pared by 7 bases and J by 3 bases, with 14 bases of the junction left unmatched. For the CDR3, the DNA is TGTGCCAGCAACACCAAGCCCCAGCGGGAGGGAAAAGAGACCCAGTACTTC. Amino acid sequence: CASNTKPQREGKETQYF.

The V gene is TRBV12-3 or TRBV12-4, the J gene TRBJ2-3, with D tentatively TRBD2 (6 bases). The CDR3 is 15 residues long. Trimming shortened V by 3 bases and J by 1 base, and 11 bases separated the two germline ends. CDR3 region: CASSFLASGTDTQYF. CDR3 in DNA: TGTGCCAGCAGTTTCTTGGCTAGCGGCACAGATACGCAGTATTTT.

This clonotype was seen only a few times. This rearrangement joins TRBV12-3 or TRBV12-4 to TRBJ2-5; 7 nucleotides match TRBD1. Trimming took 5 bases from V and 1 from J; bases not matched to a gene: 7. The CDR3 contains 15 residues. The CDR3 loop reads CASSRTGASQETQYF. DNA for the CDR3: TGTGCCAGCAGTCGCACAGGGGCGAGCCAAGAGACCCAGTACTTC.

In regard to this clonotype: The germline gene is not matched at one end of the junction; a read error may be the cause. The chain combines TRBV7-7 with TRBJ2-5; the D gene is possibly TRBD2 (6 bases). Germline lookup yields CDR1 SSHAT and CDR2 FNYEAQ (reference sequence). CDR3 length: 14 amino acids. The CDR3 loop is CASSPTEGGETQYF. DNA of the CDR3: TGTGCTAGCAGCCCTACGGAGGGAGGAGAGACCCAGTACTTC.

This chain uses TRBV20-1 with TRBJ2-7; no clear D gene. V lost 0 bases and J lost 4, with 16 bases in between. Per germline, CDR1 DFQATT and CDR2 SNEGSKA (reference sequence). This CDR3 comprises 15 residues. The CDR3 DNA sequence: TGCAGTGCTAGAGATCCAGAAGGGCCGGCTTACGAGCAGTACTTC. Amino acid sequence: CSARDPEGPAYEQYF.

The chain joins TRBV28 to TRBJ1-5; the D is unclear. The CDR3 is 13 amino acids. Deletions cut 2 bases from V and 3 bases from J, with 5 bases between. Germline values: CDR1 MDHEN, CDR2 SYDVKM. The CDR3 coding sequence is TGTGCCAGCAGTTTACCCCTCAATCAGCCCCAGCATTTT. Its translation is CASSLPLNQPQHF.

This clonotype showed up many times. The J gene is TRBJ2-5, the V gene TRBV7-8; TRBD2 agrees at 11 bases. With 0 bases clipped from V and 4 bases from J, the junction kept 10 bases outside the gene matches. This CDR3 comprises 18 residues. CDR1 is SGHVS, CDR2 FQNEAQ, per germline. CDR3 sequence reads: CASSLAGGVAGGRETQYF. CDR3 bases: TGTGCCAGCAGCTTAGCAGGGGGGGTAGCGGGAGGGCGAGAGACCCAGTACTTC.

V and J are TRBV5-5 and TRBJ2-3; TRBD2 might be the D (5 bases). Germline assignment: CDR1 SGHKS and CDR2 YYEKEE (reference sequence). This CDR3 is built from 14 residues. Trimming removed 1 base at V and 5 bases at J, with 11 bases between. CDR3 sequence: CASSLTAEEDTQYF. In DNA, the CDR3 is TGTGCCAGCAGCTTGACGGCGGAGGAAGATACGCAGTATTTT.

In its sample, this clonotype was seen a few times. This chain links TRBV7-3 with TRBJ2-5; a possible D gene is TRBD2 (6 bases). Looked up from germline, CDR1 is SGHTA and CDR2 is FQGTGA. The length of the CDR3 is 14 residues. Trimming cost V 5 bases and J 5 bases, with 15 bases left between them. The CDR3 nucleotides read TGTGCCAGCAGCCCAACGGGGGACGTGGAGACCCAGTACTTC. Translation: CASSPTGDVETQYF.

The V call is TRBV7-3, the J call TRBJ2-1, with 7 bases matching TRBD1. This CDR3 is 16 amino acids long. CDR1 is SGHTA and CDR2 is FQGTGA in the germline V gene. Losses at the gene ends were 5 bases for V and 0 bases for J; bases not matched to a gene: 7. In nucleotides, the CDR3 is TGTGCCAGCAGCGCTACAGGGGCCAGCTCCTACAATGAGCAGTTCTTC. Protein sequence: CASSATGASSYNEQFF.

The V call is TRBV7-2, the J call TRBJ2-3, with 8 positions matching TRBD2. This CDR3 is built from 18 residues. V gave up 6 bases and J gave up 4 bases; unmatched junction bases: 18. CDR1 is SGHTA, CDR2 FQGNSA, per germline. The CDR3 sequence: CASRPPYFGREGPDTQYF. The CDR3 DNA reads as TGTGCCAGCAGACCTCCCTATTTTGGTCGGGAGGGCCCAGATACGCAGTATTTT.

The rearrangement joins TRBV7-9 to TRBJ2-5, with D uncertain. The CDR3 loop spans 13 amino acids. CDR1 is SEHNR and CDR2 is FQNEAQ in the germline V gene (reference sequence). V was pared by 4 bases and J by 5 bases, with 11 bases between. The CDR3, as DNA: TGTGCCAGCAGCTCCCTTTTAAGGGAGACCCAGTACTTC. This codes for CASSSLLRETQYF.

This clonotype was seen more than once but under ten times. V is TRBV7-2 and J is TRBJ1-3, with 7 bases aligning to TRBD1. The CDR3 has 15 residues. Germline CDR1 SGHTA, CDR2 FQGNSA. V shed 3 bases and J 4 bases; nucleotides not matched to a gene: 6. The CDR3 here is CASSLEQGGGNTIYF. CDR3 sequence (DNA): TGTGCCAGCAGCTTGGAGCAGGGGGGCGGAAACACCATATATTTT.

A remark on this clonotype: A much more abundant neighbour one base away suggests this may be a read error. CDR3 sequence reads: CASSSSQGSNYGFTF. The CDR3 coding sequence is TGTGCCAGCAGCTCCTCACAGGGTAGCAACTATGGCTTCACCTTC. This chain uses TRBV11-1 with TRBJ1-2; tentatively, D is TRBD1 (6 bases). This CDR3 comprises 15 residues. Germline-derived CDR1 and CDR2 are SGHAT and FQDESV (reference sequence).

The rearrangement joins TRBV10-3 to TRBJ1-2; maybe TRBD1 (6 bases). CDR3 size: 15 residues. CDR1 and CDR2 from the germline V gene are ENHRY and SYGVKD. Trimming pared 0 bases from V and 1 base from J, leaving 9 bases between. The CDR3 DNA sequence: TGTGCCATCAGTGAGTCTAAGGACAGTAACTATGGCTACACCTTC. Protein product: CAISESKDSNYGYTF.

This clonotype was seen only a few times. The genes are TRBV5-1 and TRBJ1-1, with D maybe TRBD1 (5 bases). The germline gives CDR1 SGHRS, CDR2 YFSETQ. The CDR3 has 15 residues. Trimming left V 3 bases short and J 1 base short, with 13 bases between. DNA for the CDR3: TGCGCCAGCAGCTCTTATTCGGGGGAGAACACTGAAGCTTTCTTT. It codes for CASSSYSGENTEAFF. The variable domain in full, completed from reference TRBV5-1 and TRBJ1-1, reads KAGVTQTPRYLIKTRGQQVTLSCSPISGHRSVSWYQQTPGQGLQFLFEYFSETQRNKGNFPGRFSGRQFSNSRSEMNVSTLELGDSALYLCASSSYSGENTEAFFGQGTRLTVV.

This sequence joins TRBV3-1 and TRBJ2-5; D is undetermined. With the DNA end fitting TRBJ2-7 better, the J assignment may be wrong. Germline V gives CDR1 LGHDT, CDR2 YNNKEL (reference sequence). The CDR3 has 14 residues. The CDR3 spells CASSQEGLTYEQYF. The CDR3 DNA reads TGTGCCAGCAGCCAAGAGGGCCTCACCTACGAGCAGTACTTC.

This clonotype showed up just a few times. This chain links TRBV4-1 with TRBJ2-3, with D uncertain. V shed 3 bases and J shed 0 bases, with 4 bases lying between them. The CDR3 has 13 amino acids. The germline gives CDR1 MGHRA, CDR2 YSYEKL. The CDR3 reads CASSHHSTDTQYF. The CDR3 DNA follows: TGCGCCAGCAGCCACCACAGCACAGATACGCAGTATTTT.

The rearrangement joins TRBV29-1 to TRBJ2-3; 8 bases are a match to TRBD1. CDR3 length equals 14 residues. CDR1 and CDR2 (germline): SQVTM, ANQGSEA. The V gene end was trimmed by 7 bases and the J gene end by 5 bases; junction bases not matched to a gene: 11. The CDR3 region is CSGITGGFIDTQYF. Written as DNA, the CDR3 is TGCAGCGGTATCACAGGGGGTTTTATAGATACGCAGTATTTT.

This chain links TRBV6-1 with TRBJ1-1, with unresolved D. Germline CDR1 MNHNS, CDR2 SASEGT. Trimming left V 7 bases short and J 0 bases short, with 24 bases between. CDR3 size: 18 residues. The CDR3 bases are TGTGCCAGCATGCCCAGACTTAAACCTGTGGAGGTGAACACTGAAGCTTTCTTT. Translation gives CASMPRLKPVEVNTEAFF.

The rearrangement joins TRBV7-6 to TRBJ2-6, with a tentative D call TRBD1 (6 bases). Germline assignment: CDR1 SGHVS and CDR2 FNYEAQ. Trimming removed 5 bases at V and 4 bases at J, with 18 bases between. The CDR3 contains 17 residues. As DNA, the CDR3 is TGTGCCAGCAGCCCCCGTCAGACAGGTTACGGGGCCAACGTCCTGACTTTC. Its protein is CASSPRQTGYGANVLTF.

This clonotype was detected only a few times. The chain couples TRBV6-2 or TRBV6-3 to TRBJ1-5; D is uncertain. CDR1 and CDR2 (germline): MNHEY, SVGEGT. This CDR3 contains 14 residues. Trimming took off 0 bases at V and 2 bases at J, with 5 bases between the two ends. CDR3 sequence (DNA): TGTGCCAGCAGTTACTCGGTCGGCAATCAGCCCCAGCATTTT. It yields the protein CASSYSVGNQPQHF.

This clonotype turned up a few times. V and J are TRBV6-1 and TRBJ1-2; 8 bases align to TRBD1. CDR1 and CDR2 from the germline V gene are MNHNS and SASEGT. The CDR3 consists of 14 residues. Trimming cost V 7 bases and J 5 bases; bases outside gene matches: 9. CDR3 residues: CASTPDRVVYGYTF. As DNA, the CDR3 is TGTGCCAGCACCCCGGACAGGGTGGTATATGGCTACACCTTC.

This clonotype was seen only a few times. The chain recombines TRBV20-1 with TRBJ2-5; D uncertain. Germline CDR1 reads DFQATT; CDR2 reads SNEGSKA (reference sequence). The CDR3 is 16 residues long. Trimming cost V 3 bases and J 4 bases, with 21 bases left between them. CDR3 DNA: TGCAGTGCTAGTGAGTCCGGTCGCCAGTTGGGAGAGACCCAGTACTTC. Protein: CSASESGRQLGETQYF.

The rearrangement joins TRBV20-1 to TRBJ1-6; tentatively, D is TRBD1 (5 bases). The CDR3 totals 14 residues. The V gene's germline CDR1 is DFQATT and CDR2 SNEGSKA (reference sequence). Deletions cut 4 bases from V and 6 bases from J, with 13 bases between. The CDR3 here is CSATWAGRNSPLHF. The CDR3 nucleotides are TGCAGTGCTACCTGGGCAGGGCGTAATTCACCCCTCCACTTT.

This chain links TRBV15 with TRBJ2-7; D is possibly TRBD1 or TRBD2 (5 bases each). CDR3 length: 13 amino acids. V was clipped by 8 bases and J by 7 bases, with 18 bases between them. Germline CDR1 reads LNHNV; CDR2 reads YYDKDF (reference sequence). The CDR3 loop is CATGMGDPGEQYF. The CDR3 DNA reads TGTGCCACCGGAATGGGGGACCCGGGAGAGCAGTACTTC.